Presented here are 21 T cell receptor beta chains from one specimen sequenced in a study of T-cell reconstitution after alpha-beta-depleted transplantation in children. Unique molecular identifiers were used to barcode this TCRbeta library. Each CDR3 protein is one row after TCRdb ran MiXCR on the PCR reads. The sample includes approximately 110,000 distinct CDR3 sequences, around 23% of them seen just once. The source material was PBMCs, mostly from graft donor cells, sampled 180 days after TCRalphabeta/CD19-depleted stem cell transplant. The source of these receptors is a male patient aged 2 to 9 who had a stem cell transplant for chronic granulomatous disease, so the T cells may come from the graft donor.

This clonotype was seen many times. The J gene is TRBJ2-3, the V gene TRBV7-2; the match to TRBD2 covers 9 bases. CDR3 size: 16 residues. Germline lookup yields CDR1 SGHTA and CDR2 FQGNSA. V was clipped by 3 bases and J by 4 bases; unmatched bases: 8. CDR3 nucleotide sequence: TGTGCCAGCAGCTTTAGCGGGGGCGCCGGGGCAGATACGCAGTATTTT. Protein sequence: CASSFSGGAGADTQYF.

This clonotype was seen many times. The genes are TRBV20-1 and TRBJ2-5; possible D gene TRBD1, 6 bases. The V gene's germline CDR1 is DFQATT and CDR2 SNEGSKA (reference sequence). CDR3 length: 13 residues. Trimming shortened V by 6 bases and J by 5 bases, and 16 bases separated the two germline ends. CDR3 sequence reads: CSAPQGIGETQYF. CDR3 DNA: TGCAGTGCGCCGCAGGGGATAGGGGAGACCCAGTACTTC.

This clonotype has just a few counts. This sequence joins TRBV10-3 and TRBJ2-5, with 7 bases fitting TRBD2. Trimming took 4 bases from V and 4 from J; bases not matched to a gene: 3. In germline, CDR1 is ENHRY, CDR2 SYGVKD. This CDR3 has 13 residues. CDR3 DNA: TGTGCCATCAGTGGCGGGAGTGTAGAGACCCAGTACTTC. It is translated as CAISGGSVETQYF.

V gene TRBV20-1 combines with J gene TRBJ2-7; D is perhaps TRBD1 (5 bases). The CDR3 has 12 residues. Trimming stripped 4 bases from V and 3 bases from J, with 10 bases between. Germline lookup yields CDR1 DFQATT and CDR2 SNEGSKA (reference sequence). Here the CDR3 reads CSAIRQYYEQYF. DNA for the CDR3: TGCAGTGCTATAAGACAGTACTACGAGCAGTACTTC.

The V gene is TRBV5-5, the J gene TRBJ2-3; unclear D gene. V dropped 0 bases and J dropped 2 bases, with 7 bases sitting between them. Germline CDR1 reads SGHKS; CDR2 reads YYEKEE (reference sequence). The CDR3 totals 14 residues. The DNA for the CDR3 is TGTGCCAGCAGCTTGGTTTGGTCCACAGATACGCAGTATTTT. It is translated as CASSLVWSTDTQYF.

This clonotype was seen a handful of times. The rearrangement uses TRBV12-3 or TRBV12-4 and TRBJ2-3; 11 bases align to TRBD2. This CDR3 has 15 residues. V shed 6 bases and J 4 bases; nucleotides not matched to a gene: 6. CDR3 DNA sequence: TGTGCCAGCAGCCGTAGCGGGGGGGCCGCAGATACGCAGTATTTT. It encodes CASSRSGGAADTQYF.

Many counts were recorded for this clonotype. The chain has TRBV6-5 and TRBJ2-7; 8 nucleotides line up with TRBD2. Germline lookup yields CDR1 MNHEY and CDR2 SVGAGI. CDR3 length: 14 amino acids. V shed 2 bases, J shed 1 base, and the junction held 1 base outside the gene matches. The CDR3 sequence: CASSYGGRSYEQYF. CDR3 in DNA: TGTGCCAGCAGTTACGGCGGGAGGTCCTACGAGCAGTACTTC.

This clonotype was counted between two and nine times. This chain connects TRBV7-3 to TRBJ2-1, with D maybe TRBD2 (6 bases). CDR1 and CDR2 (germline): SGHTA, FQGTGA. The germline V and J ends were trimmed by 3 bases and 0 bases, with 12 bases remaining between them. The CDR3 loop spans 16 amino acids. In nucleotides, the CDR3 is TGTGCCAGCAGCTTTATAAGTAGCGGCTCCTACAATGAGCAGTTCTTC. Protein product: CASSFISSGSYNEQFF.

This clonotype was picked up a small number of times. The chain joins TRBV9 to TRBJ1-3; D unclear. The V and J ends lost 5 bases and 0 bases respectively, with 15 bases between them. The CDR3 contains 16 residues. Germline V gives CDR1 SGDLS, CDR2 YYNGEE. The CDR3 reads CASSPNSVASGNTIYF. The CDR3 bases are TGTGCCAGCAGTCCAAACAGTGTAGCCTCTGGAAACACCATATATTTT. Variable domain in full (rest from reference TRBV9 and TRBJ1-3): DSGVTQTPKHLITATGQRVTLRCSPRSGDLSVYWYQQSLDQGLQFLIQYYNGEERAKGNILERFSAQQFPDLHSELNLSSLELGDSALYFCASSPNSVASGNTIYFGEGSWLTVV.

This clonotype was counted at least ten times. The V gene is TRBV7-8, the J gene TRBJ2-3; 8 bases are a match to TRBD1. The V and J ends lost 3 bases and 3 bases, in that order; junction bases with no gene match: 8. CDR3 length equals 16 residues. Germline V gives CDR1 SGHVS, CDR2 FQNEAQ. The CDR3 spells CASSFDRGVGTDTQYF. In nucleotides, the CDR3 is TGTGCCAGCAGCTTCGACAGGGGAGTTGGGACAGATACGCAGTATTTT.

This clonotype was counted many times. The V gene is TRBV6-4, the J gene TRBJ2-3, with 7 positions matching TRBD2. The V and J ends lost 0 bases and 6 bases, in that order; junction bases with no gene match: 3. The CDR3 contains 14 residues. Per germline, CDR1 MRHNA and CDR2 SNTAGT. The CDR3 spells CASSDSGGKDTQYF. The CDR3, as DNA: TGTGCCAGCAGTGACTCCGGGGGGAAGGATACGCAGTATTTT.

The V gene is TRBV20-1, the J gene TRBJ2-2, with 7 bases that match TRBD2. The CDR3 loop spans 13 amino acids. Trimming cost V 6 bases and J 1 base; bases outside gene matches: 2. The germline V gene has CDR1 DFQATT and CDR2 SNEGSKA (reference sequence). The CDR3 loop is CSAQRGNTGELFF. The CDR3 coding sequence is TGCAGTGCCCAGCGGGGGAACACCGGGGAGCTGTTTTTT.

This clonotype was seen repeatedly, ten times or more. At one end, the junction sequence differs from germline, possibly due to a read error. This chain links TRBV7-2 with TRBJ2-3; no reliable D call. The CDR3 is 12 amino acids. Germline lookup yields CDR1 SGHTA and CDR2 FQGNSA. The CDR3 nucleotides read TGTGCCAGCAGATTAGTGGGAGATACGCAGTATTTT. Amino acid sequence: CASRLVGDTQYF.

V and J are TRBV12-3 or TRBV12-4 and TRBJ2-1, with D unresolved. Trimming shortened V by 0 bases and J by 8 bases, and 8 bases separated the two germline ends. The CDR3 has 13 amino acids. The CDR3 loop is CASSLAPPHEQFF. CDR3 coding DNA: TGTGCCAGCAGTTTAGCCCCTCCCCATGAGCAGTTCTTC.

This clonotype appeared many times. This rearrangement joins TRBV12-3 or TRBV12-4 to TRBJ1-2; the D is unclear. CDR3 length: 10 residues. Trimming pared 3 bases from V and 7 bases from J, leaving 3 bases between. In DNA form, the CDR3 reads TGTGCCAGCAGTTTTCCTGGCTACACCTTC. Its translation: CASSFPGYTF.

A few counts support this clonotype. The chain has TRBV9 and TRBJ2-1; TRBD2 might be the D (6 bases). Trimming removed 2 bases from V and 2 bases from J, with 14 bases in between. CDR1 SGDLS and CDR2 YYNGEE come from the germline V gene. This CDR3 comprises 16 residues. CDR3 amino acids: CASSVRPGGTYNEQFF. CDR3 DNA sequence: TGTGCCAGCAGCGTTCGGCCCGGGGGAACCTACAATGAGCAGTTCTTC.

This sequence joins TRBV5-1 and TRBJ2-1, with a tentative D call TRBD1 (5 bases). This CDR3 has 16 residues. Germline CDR1 SGHRS, CDR2 YFSETQ. Trimming cost V 4 bases and J 0 bases, with 14 bases left between them. The CDR3, as DNA: TGCGCCAGCAGCCTCAGGGTGCCCAACTCCTACAATGAGCAGTTCTTC. Encoded protein: CASSLRVPNSYNEQFF. Variable domain in full (rest from reference TRBV5-1 and TRBJ2-1): KAGVTQTPRYLIKTRGQQVTLSCSPISGHRSVSWYQQTPGQGLQFLFEYFSETQRNKGNFPGRFSGRQFSNSRSEMNVSTLELGDSALYLCASSLRVPNSYNEQFFGPGTRLTVL.

This sequence joins TRBV5-1 and TRBJ2-3; 9 bases are shared with TRBD1. This CDR3 region has 15 residues. Per germline, CDR1 SGHRS and CDR2 YFSETQ. With 3 bases clipped from V and 4 bases from J, the junction kept 6 bases outside the gene matches. This chain's CDR3 is CASSYPGQGPDTQYF. The CDR3 DNA reads TGCGCCAGCAGCTACCCAGGACAGGGGCCAGATACGCAGTATTTT.

The table lists this clonotype with many counts. The CDR3 region is CASQMGEQYF. The CDR3, as DNA: TGTGCCAGCCAGATGGGCGAGCAGTACTTC. J is TRBJ2-7 and V is TRBV11-2, with D unclear. Germline V lookup: CDR1 SGHAT, CDR2 FQNNGV. V was trimmed by 8 bases and J by 6 bases, leaving 8 bases between them. There are 10 residues in the CDR3.

Many counts were recorded for this clonotype. The rearrangement uses TRBV7-9 and TRBJ1-1; possible D gene TRBD1, 6 bases. The length of the CDR3 is 13 residues. V lost 5 bases, J lost 6 bases, and 13 bases lay in between. CDR1 and CDR2 (germline): SEHNR, FQNEAQ (reference sequence). The CDR3 protein is CASSRTGMAEAFF. In nucleotides, the CDR3 is TGTGCCAGCAGCCGTACAGGGATGGCTGAAGCTTTCTTT.

This clonotype turned up a few times. The V and J genes are TRBV9 and TRBJ2-3; D is ambiguous. The CDR3 sequence is 14 residues long. The V end was cut by 2 bases, the J end by 2 bases, with 9 bases between. Germline V gene lookup returns CDR1 SGDLS and CDR2 YYNGEE. CDR3 nucleotide sequence: TGTGCCAGCAGCGTGGAGAGTTACACAGATACGCAGTATTTT. It encodes CASSVESYTDTQYF. The full variable domain, in which reference TRBV9 and TRBJ2-3 provide the parts outside the CDR3, is DSGVTQTPKHLITATGQRVTLRCSPRSGDLSVYWYQQSLDQGLQFLIQYYNGEERAKGNILERFSAQQFPDLHSELNLSSLELGDSALYFCASSVESYTDTQYFGPGTRLTVL.